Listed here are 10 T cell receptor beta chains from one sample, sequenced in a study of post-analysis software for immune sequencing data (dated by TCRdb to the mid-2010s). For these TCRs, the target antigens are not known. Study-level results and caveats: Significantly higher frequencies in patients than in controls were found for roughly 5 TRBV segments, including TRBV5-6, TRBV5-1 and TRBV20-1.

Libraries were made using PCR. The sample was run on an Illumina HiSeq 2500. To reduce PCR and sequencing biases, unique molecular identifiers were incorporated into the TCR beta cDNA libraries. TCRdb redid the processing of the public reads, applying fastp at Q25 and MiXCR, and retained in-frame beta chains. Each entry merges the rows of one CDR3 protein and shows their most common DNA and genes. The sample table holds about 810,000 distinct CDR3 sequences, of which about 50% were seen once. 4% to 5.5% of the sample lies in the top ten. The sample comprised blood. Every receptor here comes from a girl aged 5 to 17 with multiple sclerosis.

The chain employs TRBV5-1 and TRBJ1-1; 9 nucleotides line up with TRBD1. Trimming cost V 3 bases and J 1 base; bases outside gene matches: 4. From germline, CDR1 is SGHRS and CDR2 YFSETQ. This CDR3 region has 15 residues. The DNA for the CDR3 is TGCGCCAGCAGCTCGGCGGGACAGGGGAACACTGAAGCTTTCTTT. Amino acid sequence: CASSSAGQGNTEAFF.

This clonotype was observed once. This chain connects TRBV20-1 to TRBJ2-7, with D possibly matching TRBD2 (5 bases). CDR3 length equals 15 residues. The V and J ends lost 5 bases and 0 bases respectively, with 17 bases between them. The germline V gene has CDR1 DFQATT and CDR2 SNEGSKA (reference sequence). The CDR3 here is CSAHLGSGNSYEQYF. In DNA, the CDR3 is TGCAGTGCTCATCTGGGTTCCGGGAACTCCTACGAGCAGTACTTC.

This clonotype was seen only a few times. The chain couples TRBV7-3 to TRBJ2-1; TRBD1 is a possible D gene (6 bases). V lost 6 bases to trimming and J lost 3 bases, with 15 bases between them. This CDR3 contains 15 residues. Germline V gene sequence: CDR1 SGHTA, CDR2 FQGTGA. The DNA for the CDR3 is TGTGCCAGCAGTCCCGAACTAGGGGGCTACAATGAGCAGTTCTTC. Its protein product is CASSPELGGYNEQFF.

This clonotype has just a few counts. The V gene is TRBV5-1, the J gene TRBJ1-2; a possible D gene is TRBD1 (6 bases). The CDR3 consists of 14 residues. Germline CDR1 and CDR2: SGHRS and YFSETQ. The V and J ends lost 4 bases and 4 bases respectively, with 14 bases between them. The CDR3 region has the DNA TGCGCCAGCAGCCCGGGACACGGATCCTATGGCTACACCTTC. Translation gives CASSPGHGSYGYTF.

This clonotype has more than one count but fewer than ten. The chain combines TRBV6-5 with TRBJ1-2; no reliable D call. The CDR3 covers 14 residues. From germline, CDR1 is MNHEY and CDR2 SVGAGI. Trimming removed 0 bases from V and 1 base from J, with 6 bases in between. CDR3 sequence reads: CASSYSGFNYGYTF. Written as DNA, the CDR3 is TGTGCCAGCAGTTACTCAGGGTTTAACTATGGCTACACCTTC.

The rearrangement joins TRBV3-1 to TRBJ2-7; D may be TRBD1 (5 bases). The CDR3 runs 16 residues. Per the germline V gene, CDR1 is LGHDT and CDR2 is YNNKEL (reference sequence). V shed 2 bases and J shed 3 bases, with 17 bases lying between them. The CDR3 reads CASSQRIGARDYEQYF. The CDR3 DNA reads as TGTGCCAGCAGCCAAAGAATAGGGGCTAGGGACTACGAGCAGTACTTC.

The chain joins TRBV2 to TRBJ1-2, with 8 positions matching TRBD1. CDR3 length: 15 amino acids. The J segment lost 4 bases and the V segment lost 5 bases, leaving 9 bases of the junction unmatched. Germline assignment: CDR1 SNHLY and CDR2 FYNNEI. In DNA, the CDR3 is TGTGCCAGCAGTCCTTGGGGACAGGACTCCTATGGCTACACCTTC. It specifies CASSPWGQDSYGYTF.

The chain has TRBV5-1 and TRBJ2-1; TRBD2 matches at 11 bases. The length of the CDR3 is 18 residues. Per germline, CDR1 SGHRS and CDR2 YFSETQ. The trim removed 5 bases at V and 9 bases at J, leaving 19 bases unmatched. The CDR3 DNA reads TGCGCCAGCAGAGCCCGACTAGCGGGGCCCCGGGCGCCGGGTGAGCAGTTCTTC. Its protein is CASRARLAGPRAPGEQFF.

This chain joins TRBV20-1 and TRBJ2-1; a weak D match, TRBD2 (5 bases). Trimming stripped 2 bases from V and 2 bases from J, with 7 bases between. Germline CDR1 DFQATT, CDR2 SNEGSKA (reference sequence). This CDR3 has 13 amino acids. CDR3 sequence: CSARRLTYNEQFF. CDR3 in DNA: TGCAGTGCTAGAAGACTAACCTACAATGAGCAGTTCTTC.

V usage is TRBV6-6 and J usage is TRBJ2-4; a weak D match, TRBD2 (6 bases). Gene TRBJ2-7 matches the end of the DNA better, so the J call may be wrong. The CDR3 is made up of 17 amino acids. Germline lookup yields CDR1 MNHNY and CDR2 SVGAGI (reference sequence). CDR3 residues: CASSYSGLASVPYEQYF. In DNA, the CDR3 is TGTGCCAGCAGTTACTCGGGGCTCGCTAGCGTTCCCTACGAGCAGTACTTC.